This TCR beta chain derives from a study of radiotherapy plus CTLA-4 blockade in lung cancer. Study as a whole: With approximately 30% of patients having disease control, objective responses were seen in approximately 17%.

Method: immunoSEQ multiplex PCR; TCRdb's copy keeps in-frame clones and lacks some. Of tens of thousands of clones detected, approximately 82% appear once; the ten largest clones hold around 7.2%. CDR3 length: 15 amino acids. Looked up from germline, CDR1 is SEHNR and CDR2 is FQNEAQ (reference sequence). V gave up 5 bases and J gave up 1 base; unmatched junction bases: 4. This clone appeared a single time. The sequence came from a human donor with non-small cell lung cancer who had stable disease on radiotherapy plus ipilimumab. The sample consisted of peripheral blood, taken from a patient treated with radiotherapy plus ipilimumab. The chain links TRBV7-9 to TRBJ2-5; 10 bases fit TRBD1. The CDR3 nucleotides read TGTGCCAGCAGCCCCCGGGACAGGGGCCAAGAGACCCAGTACTTC. This translates into CASSPRDRGQETQYF.